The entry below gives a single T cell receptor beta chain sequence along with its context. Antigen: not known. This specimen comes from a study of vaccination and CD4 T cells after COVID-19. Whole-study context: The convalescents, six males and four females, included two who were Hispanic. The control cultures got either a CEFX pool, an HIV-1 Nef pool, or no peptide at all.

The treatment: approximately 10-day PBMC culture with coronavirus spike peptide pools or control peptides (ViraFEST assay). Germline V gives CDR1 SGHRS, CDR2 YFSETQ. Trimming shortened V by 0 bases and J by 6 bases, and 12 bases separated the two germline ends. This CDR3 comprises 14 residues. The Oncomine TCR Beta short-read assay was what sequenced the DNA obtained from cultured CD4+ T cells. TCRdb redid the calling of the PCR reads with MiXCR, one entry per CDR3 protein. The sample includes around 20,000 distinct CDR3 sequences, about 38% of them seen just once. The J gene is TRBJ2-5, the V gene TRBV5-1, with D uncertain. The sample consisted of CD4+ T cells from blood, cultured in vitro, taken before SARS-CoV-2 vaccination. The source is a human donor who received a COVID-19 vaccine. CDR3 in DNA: TGCGCCAGCAGCTTGGATTCGGTCTCCAAGACCCAGTACTTC. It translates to CASSLDSVSKTQYF.